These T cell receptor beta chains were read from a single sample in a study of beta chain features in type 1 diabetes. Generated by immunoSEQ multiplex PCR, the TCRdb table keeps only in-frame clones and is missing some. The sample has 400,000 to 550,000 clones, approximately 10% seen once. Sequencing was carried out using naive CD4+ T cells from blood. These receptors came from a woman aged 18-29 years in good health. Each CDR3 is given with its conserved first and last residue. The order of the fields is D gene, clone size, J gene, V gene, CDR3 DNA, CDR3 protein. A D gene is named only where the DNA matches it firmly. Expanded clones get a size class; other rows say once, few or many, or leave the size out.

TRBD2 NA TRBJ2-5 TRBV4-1 TGCGCCAGCAGCCTGGGACTAGCGGGAGGGAGAGAGACCCAGTACTTC CASSLGLAGGRETQYF
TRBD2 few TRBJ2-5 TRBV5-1 TGCGCCAGCAGCTTTCTAGCGGGAGTCGGTGAGACCCAGTACTTC CASSFLAGVGETQYF
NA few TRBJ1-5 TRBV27 TGTGCCAGCAGTTTACAGGGGCCCCATCAGCCCCAGCATTTT CASSLQGPHQPQHF
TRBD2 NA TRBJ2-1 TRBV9 TGTGCCAGCAGCCCATCTAGCGGGGTTAATTACAATGAGCAGTTCTTC CASSPSSGVNYNEQFF
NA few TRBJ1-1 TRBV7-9 TGTGCCAGCAGCCCTACCCTGCGAGCTTTCTTT CASSPTLRAFF
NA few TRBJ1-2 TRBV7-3 TGTGCCAGCAGCTCTTCACCAGGATTCGGCTATGGCTACACCTTC CASSSSPGFGYGYTF
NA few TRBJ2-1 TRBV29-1 TGCAGCGTTGAAAGAGGACAGATAGCCTACAATGAGCAGTTCTTC CSVERGQIAYNEQFF
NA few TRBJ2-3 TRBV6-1 TGTGCCAGCACAAAGGACGCAGCCACAGATACGCAGTATTTT CASTKDAATDTQYF
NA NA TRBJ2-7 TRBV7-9 TGTGCCAGCAGCCCTCCCACAGGGCCCCTCGAGCAGTACTTC CASSPPTGPLEQYF
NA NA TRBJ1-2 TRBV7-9 TGTGCCAGCAGCCTGGCGGATGGGCTCTTTCCTTTATTC CASSLADGLFPLF
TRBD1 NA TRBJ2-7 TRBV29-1 TGCAGCTACAACTCGGGACAGTATCCCTACGAGCAGTACTTC CSYNSGQYPYEQYF
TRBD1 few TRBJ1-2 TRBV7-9 TGTGCCAGCAGCTTAAGAGACAGGGTCGGCTACACCTTC CASSLRDRVGYTF
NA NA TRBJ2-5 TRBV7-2 TGTGCCAGCAGCTTATCAGGTGTGGAGGAGACCCAGTACTTC CASSLSGVEETQYF
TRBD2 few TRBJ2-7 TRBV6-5 TGTGCCAGCAGCACTACTACTAGCGGGACCTACGAGCAGTACTTC CASSTTTSGTYEQYF
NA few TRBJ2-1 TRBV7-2 TGTGCCAGCAGCTTAGTTGCGGGCGACAGCTCCTACAATGAGCAGTTCTTC CASSLVAGDSSYNEQFF
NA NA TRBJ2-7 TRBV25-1 TGTGCCAGCAGCCTCGGTAGAAAGGAGCAGTACTTC CASSLGRKEQYF
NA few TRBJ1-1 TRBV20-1 TGCACTGGACAGCTGAACACTGAAGCTTTCTTT CTGQLNTEAFF